Each of the 3 T cell receptor beta chains below was sequenced from the same sample in a study of blood T cell repertoires in COVID-19. Profiling relied on immunoSEQ multiplex PCR, and the TCRdb table lists in-frame clones only, not all of them. The sample yields roughly 350,000 clones, more than 75% seen once. The sample consisted of peripheral blood. The receptors come from a woman in her 50s with COVID-19, enrolled during active disease.

V usage is TRBV14 and J usage is TRBJ2-7; D is possibly TRBD2 (7 bases). The ends were cut back, 4 bases at V and 8 bases at J, with 18 bases in the middle. The CDR3 has 14 amino acids. Per the germline V gene, CDR1 is SGHDN and CDR2 is FVKESK. CDR3 region: CASSLVGGGVKQYF. In nucleotides, the CDR3 is TGTGCCAGCAGCCTAGTAGGGGGGGGCGTGAAGCAGTACTTC.

The V call is TRBV27, the J call TRBJ1-2; possibly TRBD1 for D (5 bases). The ends were cut back, 0 bases at V and 3 bases at J, with 14 bases in the middle. The CDR3 sequence is 16 residues long. Germline CDR1 reads MNHEY; CDR2 reads SMNVEV (reference sequence). The CDR3 protein is CASSLSRPARDYGYTF. The CDR3 DNA is TGTGCCAGCAGTTTATCAAGACCCGCCAGGGACTATGGCTACACCTTC.

V gene TRBV5-8 combines with J gene TRBJ1-2, with no clear D. The germline V gene has CDR1 SGHTS and CDR2 YDEGEE. The CDR3 contains 14 residues. V lost 0 bases, J lost 2 bases, and 8 bases lay in between. The CDR3 DNA sequence: TGTGCCAGCAGCTTGGCTGGCTTCAACTATGGCTACACCTTC. Protein: CASSLAGFNYGYTF.